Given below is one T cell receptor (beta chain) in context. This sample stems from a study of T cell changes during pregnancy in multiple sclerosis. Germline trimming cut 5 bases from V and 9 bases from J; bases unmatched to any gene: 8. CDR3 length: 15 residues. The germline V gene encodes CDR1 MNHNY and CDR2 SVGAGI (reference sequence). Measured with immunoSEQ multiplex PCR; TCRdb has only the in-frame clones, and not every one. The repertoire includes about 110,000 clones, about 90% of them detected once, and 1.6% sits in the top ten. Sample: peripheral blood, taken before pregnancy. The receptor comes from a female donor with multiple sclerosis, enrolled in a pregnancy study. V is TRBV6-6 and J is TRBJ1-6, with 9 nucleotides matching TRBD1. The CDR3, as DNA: TGTGCCAGCAGTGCGACAGGGGGAAGTGGTTCACCCCTCCACTTT. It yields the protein CASSATGGSGSPLHF.